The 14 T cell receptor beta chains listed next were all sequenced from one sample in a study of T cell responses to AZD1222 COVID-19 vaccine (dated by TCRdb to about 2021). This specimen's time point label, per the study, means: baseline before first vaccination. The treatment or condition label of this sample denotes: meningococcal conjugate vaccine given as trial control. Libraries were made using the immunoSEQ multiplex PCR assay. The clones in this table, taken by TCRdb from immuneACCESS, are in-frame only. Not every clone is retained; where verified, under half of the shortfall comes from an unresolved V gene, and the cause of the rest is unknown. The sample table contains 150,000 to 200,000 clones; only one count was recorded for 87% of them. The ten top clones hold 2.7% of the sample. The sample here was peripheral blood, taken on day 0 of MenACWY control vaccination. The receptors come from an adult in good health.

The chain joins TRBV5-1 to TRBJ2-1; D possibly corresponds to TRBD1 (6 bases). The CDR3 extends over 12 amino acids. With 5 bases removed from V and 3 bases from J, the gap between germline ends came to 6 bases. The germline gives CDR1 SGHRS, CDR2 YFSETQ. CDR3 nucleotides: TGCGCCAGCAGGACAGGCTACAATGAGCAGTTCTTC. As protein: CASRTGYNEQFF.

The CDR3 bases are TGCAGCGTAGCGCGACTAGCAAGGATTGATACGCAGTATTTT. The encoded protein is CSVARLARIDTQYF. The V call is TRBV29-1, the J call TRBJ2-3, with TRBD2 identical over 7 bases. The ends lost 6 bases at V and 6 bases at J; junction bases unmatched: 12. The V gene's germline CDR1 is SQVTM and CDR2 ANQGSEA. This CDR3 comprises 14 residues.

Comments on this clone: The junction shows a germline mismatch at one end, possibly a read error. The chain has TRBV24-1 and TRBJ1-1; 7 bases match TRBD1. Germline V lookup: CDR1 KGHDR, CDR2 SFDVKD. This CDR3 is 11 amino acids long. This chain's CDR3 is CATGPTGPSSF. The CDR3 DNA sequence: TGTGCCACCGGACCGACAGGGCCCTCGTCGTTT.

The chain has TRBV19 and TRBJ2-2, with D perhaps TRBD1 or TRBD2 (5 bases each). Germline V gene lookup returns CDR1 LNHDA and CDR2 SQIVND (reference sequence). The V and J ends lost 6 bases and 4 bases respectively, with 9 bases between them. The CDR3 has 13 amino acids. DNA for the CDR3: TGTGCCAGTAGGGGACGAGGCACCGGGGAGCTGTTTTTT. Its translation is CASRGRGTGELFF.

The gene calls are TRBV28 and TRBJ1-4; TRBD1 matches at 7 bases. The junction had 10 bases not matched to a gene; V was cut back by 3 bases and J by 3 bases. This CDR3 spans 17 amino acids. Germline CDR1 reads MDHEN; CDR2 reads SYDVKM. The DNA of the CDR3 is TGTGCCAGCAGTTTCTCTTCTGGGACAGCTCCTAATGAAAAACTGTTTTTT. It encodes CASSFSSGTAPNEKLFF.

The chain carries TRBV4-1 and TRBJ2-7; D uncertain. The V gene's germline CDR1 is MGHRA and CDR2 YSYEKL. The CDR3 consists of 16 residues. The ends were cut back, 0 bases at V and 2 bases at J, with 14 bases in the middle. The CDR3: CASSQDTTTGAYEQYF. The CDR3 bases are TGCGCCAGCAGCCAAGATACGACCACTGGGGCCTACGAGCAGTACTTC.

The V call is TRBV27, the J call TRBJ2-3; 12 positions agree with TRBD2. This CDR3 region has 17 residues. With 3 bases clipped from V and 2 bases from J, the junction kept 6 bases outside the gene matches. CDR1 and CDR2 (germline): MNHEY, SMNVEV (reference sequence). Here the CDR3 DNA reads TGTGCCAGCAGTTTGACGGGACTAGCGGGCTACACAGATACGCAGTATTTT. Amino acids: CASSLTGLAGYTDTQYF.

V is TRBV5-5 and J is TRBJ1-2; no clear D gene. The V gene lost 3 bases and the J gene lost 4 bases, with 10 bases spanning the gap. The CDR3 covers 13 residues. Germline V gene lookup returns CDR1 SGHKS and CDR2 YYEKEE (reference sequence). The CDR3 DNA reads TGTGCCAGCAGCTCCCAAGCGGGCTATGGCTACACCTTC. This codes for CASSSQAGYGYTF.

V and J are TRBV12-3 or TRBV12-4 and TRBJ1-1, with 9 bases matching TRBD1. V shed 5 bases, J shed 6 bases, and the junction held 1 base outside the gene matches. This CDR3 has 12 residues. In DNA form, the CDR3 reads TGTGCCAGCAGTCGGACAGGGGCTGAAGCTTTCTTT. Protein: CASSRTGAEAFF.

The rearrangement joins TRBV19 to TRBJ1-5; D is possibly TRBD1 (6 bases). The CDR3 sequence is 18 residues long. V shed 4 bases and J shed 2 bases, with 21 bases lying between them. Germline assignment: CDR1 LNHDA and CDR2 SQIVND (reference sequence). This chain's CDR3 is CASSTQLGGTRRNQPQHF. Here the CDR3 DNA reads TGTGCCAGTAGTACCCAATTAGGGGGGACTAGGCGCAATCAGCCCCAGCATTTT.

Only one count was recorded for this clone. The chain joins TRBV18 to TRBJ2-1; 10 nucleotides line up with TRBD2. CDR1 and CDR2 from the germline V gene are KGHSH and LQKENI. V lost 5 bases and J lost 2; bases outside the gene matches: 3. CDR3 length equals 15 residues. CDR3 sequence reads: CASSSSGGAYNEQFF. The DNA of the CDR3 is TGTGCCAGCTCATCCAGCGGGGGGGCCTACAATGAGCAGTTCTTC.

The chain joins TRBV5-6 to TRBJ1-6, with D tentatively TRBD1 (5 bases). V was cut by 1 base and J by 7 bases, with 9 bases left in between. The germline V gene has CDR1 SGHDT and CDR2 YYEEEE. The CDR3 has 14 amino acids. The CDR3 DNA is TGTGCCAGCAGCTTGTGGAGGGGAAATTCACCCCTCCACTTT. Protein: CASSLWRGNSPLHF.

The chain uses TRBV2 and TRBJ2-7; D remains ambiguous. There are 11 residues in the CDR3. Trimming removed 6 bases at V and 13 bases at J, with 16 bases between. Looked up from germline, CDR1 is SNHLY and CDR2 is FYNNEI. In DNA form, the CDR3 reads TGTGCCAGCAGAGAAAGCTGGCTAGGTTACTTC. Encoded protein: CASRESWLGYF.

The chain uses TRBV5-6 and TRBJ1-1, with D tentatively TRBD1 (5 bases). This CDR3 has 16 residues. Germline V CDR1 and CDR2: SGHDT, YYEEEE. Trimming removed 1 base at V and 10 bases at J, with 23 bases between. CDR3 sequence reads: CASSLRSSGGPVSAFF. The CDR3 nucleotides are TGTGCCAGCAGCTTGCGTTCGAGTGGGGGTCCGGTATCAGCTTTCTTT.